This is a list of T cell receptor beta chains from one sample in a study of T cells after yellow fever vaccination. MiXCR, applied by TCRdb to the 5' RACE reads, yields one record per CDR3 protein. The sample carries 120,000 or so distinct CDR3 sequences, about 15% recorded once. The material was CD8+ T cells sorted from PBMCs, obtained 5 days after the yellow fever booster vaccination. All receptors derive from a man younger than 35 who received the YFV17D yellow fever vaccine. Each CDR3 is given with its conserved first and last residue. The order of the fields is D gene, J gene, clone size, V gene, CDR3 length, CDR3 protein, CDR3 DNA. D genes are given only for firm matches. Clone size is given for some rows only: seen once, a few or many times, or a class if the clone is expanded.

D: NA
J: TRBJ1-6
size: NA
V: TRBV5-6
length: 14
CDR3: CASSWPRDGSPLHF
DNA: TGTGCCAGCAGCTGGCCTAGGGACGGTTCACCCCTCCACTTT

D: NA
J: TRBJ2-1
size: NA
V: TRBV7-3
length: 17
CDR3: CASSLMFGVSSYNEQFF
DNA: TGTGCCAGCAGCTTAATGTTCGGGGTGAGCTCCTACAATGAGCAGTTCTTC

D: TRBD1
J: TRBJ1-5
size: NA
V: TRBV5-5
length: 16
CDR3: CASSALTGGANQPQHF
DNA: TGTGCCAGCAGCGCACTGACAGGGGGCGCGAATCAGCCCCAGCATTTT

D: NA
J: TRBJ1-1
size: NA
V: TRBV12-3/TRBV12-4
length: 13
CDR3: CASSYGRTPEAFF
DNA: TGTGCCAGCAGTTATGGACGAACCCCTGAAGCTTTCTTT

D: TRBD1
J: TRBJ1-1
size: NA
V: TRBV6-2/TRBV6-3
length: 15
CDR3: CASREDREEDTEAFF
DNA: TGTGCCAGCAGGGAAGACAGGGAGGAGGACACTGAAGCTTTCTTT

D: NA
J: TRBJ2-5
size: few
V: TRBV4-2
length: 14
CDR3: CASSQEQLQETQYF
DNA: TGTGCCAGCAGCCAAGAGCAATTACAAGAGACCCAGTACTTC

D: TRBD2
J: TRBJ2-3
size: NA
V: TRBV7-9
length: 16
CDR3: CASSLRLAGGSDTQYF
DNA: TGTGCCAGCAGCTTACGACTAGCGGGGGGCTCAGATACGCAGTATTTT

D: NA
J: TRBJ2-5
size: NA
V: TRBV7-9
length: 13
CDR3: CASSLALQETQYF
DNA: TGTGCCAGCAGCTTAGCCTTACAGGAGACCCAGTACTTC

D: NA
J: TRBJ2-6
size: NA
V: TRBV7-8
length: 17
CDR3: CASNLVGGVAGANVLTF
DNA: TGTGCCAGCAATCTGGTTGGGGGCGTAGCCGGGGCCAACGTCCTGACTTTC

D: NA
J: TRBJ2-5
size: NA
V: TRBV16
length: 14
CDR3: CASSPWEQQETQYF
DNA: TGTGCCAGCAGCCCTTGGGAACAGCAAGAGACCCAGTACTTC

D: TRBD2
J: TRBJ2-1
size: NA
V: TRBV30
length: 13
CDR3: CAWTASGRNEQFF
DNA: TGTGCCTGGACGGCTAGCGGGAGAAATGAGCAGTTCTTC

D: NA
J: TRBJ2-1
size: NA
V: TRBV2
length: 13
CDR3: CASSHPSYNEQFF
DNA: TGTGCCAGCAGTCACCCCTCATACAATGAGCAGTTCTTC

D: TRBD1
J: TRBJ2-7
size: few
V: TRBV7-9
length: 17
CDR3: CASSPSVGDRGSDEQYF
DNA: TGTGCCAGCAGCCCTAGCGTGGGGGACAGGGGGTCCGACGAGCAGTACTTC

D: NA
J: TRBJ2-1
size: many
V: TRBV4-3
length: 17
CDR3: CASSQVVVWTESNEQFF
DNA: TGCGCCAGCAGCCAAGTCGTTGTCTGGACGGAATCGAATGAGCAGTTCTTC

D: NA
J: TRBJ1-1
size: few
V: TRBV7-9
length: 16
CDR3: CASSPPSSQWNTEAFF
DNA: TGTGCCAGCAGCCCCCCGAGTTCACAGTGGAACACTGAAGCTTTCTTT

D: NA
J: TRBJ1-1
size: NA
V: TRBV5-1
length: 15
CDR3: CASSLRNPYDTEAFF
DNA: TGCGCCAGCAGCCTGAGGAACCCCTACGACACTGAAGCTTTCTTT

D: TRBD1
J: TRBJ2-3
size: NA
V: TRBV24-1
length: 17
CDR3: CATSDLIGTDPTDTQYF
DNA: TGTGCCACCAGTGATTTGATCGGGACAGACCCTACAGATACGCAGTATTTT

D: NA
J: TRBJ2-1
size: NA
V: TRBV6-6
length: 14
CDR3: CASSYGRIQNEQFF
DNA: TGTGCCAGCAGCTACGGACGGATCCAGAATGAGCAGTTCTTC

D: NA
J: TRBJ2-5
size: once
V: TRBV2
length: 13
CDR3: CASSEDNEETQYF
DNA: TGTGCCAGCAGTGAAGACAACGAAGAGACCCAGTACTTC

D: TRBD1
J: TRBJ2-1
size: NA
V: TRBV29-1
length: 13
CDR3: CSVERDRGNEQFF
DNA: TGCAGCGTTGAGCGAGACAGGGGAAATGAGCAGTTCTTC